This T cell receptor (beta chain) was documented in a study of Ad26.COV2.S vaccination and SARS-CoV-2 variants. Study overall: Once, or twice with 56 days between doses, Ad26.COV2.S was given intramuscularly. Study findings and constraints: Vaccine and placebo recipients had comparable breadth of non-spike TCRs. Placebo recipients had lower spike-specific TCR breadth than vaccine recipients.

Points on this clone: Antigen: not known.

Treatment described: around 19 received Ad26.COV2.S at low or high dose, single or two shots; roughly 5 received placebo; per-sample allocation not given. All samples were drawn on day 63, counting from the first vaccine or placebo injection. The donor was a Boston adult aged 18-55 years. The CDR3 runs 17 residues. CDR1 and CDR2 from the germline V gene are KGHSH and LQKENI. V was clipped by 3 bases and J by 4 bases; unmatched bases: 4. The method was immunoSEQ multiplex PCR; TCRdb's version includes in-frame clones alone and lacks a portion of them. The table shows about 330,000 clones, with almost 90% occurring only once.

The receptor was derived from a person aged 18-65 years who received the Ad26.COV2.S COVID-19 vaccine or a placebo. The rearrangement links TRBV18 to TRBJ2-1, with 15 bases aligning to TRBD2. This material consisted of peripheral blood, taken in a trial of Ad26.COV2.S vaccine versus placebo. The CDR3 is CASSPPGLAGGYNEQFF. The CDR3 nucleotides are TGTGCCAGCTCACCTCCTGGACTAGCGGGAGGGTACAATGAGCAGTTCTTC.